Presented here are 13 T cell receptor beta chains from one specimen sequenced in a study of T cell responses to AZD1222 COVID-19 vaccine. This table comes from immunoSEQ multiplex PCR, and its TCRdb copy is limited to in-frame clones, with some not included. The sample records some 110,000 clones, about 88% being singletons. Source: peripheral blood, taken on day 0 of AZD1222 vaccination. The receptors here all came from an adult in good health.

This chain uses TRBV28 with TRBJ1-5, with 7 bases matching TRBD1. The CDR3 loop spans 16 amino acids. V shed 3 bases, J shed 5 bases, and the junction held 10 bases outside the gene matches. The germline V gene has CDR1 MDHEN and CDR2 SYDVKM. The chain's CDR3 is CASSLLRTGVDQPQHF. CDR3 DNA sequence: TGTGCCAGCAGTTTGTTACGGACAGGAGTCGATCAGCCCCAGCATTTT.

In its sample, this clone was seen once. For the CDR3, the DNA is TGTGCCACCAGCAGAGATCAGGGCCTGAACACTGAAGCTTTCTTT. Translated: CATSRDQGLNTEAFF. J is TRBJ1-1 and V is TRBV15; maybe TRBD1 (5 bases). Germline V gene data show CDR1 as LNHNV and CDR2 as YYDKDF (reference sequence). This CDR3 comprises 15 residues. Between the trimmed V and J ends, which lost 0 bases and 0 bases, there was a span of 8 bases.

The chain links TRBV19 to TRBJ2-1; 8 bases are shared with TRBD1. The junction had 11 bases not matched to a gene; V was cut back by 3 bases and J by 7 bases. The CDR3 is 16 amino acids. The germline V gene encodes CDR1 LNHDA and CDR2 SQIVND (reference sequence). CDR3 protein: CASSIFPTQGANEQFF. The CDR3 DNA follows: TGTGCCAGTAGTATCTTCCCTACGCAGGGGGCTAATGAGCAGTTCTTC.

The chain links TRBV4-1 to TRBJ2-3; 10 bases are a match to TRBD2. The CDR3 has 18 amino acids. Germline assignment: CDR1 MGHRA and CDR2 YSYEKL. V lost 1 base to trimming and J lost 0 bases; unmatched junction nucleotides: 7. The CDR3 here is CASSQAFDSGGSTDTQYF. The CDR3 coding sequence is TGCGCCAGCAGCCAAGCGTTCGATAGCGGGGGGAGCACAGATACGCAGTATTTT.

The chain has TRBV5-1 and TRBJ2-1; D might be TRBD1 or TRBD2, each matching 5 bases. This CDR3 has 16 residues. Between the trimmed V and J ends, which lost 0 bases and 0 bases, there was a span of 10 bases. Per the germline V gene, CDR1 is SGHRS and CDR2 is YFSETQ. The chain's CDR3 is CASSLGGASSYNEQFF. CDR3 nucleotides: TGCGCCAGCAGCTTGGGAGGGGCTAGCTCCTACAATGAGCAGTTCTTC.

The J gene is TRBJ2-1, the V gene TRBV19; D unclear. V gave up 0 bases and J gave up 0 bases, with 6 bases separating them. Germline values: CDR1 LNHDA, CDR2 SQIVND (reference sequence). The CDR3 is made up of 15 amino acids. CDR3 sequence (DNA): TGTGCCAGTAGTATAGAGGGCGCCTCCTACAATGAGCAGTTCTTC. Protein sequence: CASSIEGASYNEQFF.

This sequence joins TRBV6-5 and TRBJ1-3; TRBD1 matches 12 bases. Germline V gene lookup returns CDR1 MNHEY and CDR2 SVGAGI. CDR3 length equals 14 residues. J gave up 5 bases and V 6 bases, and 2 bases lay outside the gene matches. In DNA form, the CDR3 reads TGTGCCAGCAGGGGACAGGGGGCGAGAAACACCATATATTTT. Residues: CASRGQGARNTIYF.

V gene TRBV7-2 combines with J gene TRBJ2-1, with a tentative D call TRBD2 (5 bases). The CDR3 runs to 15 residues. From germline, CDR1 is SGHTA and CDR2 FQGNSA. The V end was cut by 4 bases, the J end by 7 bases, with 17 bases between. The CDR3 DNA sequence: TGTGCCAGCAGCTCCCGGGGAGCCCCAAGAAATGAGCAGTTCTTC. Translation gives CASSSRGAPRNEQFF.

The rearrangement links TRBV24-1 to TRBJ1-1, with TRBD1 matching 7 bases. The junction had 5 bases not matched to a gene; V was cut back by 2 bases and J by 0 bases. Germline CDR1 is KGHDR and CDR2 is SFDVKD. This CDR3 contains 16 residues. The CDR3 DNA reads TGTGCCACCAGTGATTCCGGGACAGATCTGAACACTGAAGCTTTCTTT. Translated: CATSDSGTDLNTEAFF.

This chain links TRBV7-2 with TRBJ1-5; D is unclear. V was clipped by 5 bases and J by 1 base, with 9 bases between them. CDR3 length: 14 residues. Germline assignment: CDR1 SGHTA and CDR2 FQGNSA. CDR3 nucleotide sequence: TGTGCCAGCAGCCCGGGCCGAAGCAATCAGCCCCAGCATTTT. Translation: CASSPGRSNQPQHF.

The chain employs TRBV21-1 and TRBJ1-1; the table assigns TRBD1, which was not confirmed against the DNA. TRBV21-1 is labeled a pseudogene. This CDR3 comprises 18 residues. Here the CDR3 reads CASSKEPTGGRAHTEAFF. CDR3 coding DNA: TGTGCCAGCAGCAAAGAACCAACAGGGGGGAGGGCACACACTGAAGCTTTCTTT.

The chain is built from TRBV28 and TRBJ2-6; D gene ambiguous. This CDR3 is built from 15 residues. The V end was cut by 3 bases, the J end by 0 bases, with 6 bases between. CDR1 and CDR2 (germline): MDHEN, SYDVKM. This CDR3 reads CASSFPYSGANVLTF. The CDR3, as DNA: TGTGCCAGCAGTTTCCCCTACTCTGGGGCCAACGTCCTGACTTTC.

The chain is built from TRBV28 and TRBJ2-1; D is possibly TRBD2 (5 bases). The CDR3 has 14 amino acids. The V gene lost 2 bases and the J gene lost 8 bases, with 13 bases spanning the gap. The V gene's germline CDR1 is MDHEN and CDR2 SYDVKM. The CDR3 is CASSLNGIRDEQFF. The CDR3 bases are TGTGCCAGCAGTTTAAACGGGATTCGGGATGAGCAGTTCTTC.